This entry lists 7 T cell receptor beta chains sequenced from one sample in a study of long-term antiretroviral therapy in people with HIV (dated by TCRdb to between 2021 and 2024). The immunoSEQ hsTCRB v3.0 assay was used at survey level resolution to sequence the TRB variable region. The clones in this table, taken by TCRdb from immuneACCESS, are in-frame only. Not every clone is retained; where verified, under half of the shortfall comes from an unresolved V gene, and the cause of the rest is unknown. This sample gives around 40,000 clones in total; around nine tenths of them show up just once. In total, the top ten clones hold roughly 3.9% of the sample. Sequencing was performed on unsorted PBMCs, taken just before starting antiretroviral therapy. The receptors shown here come from a woman under 30 with HIV.

This rearrangement joins TRBV7-9 to TRBJ2-3; TRBD1 matches at 7 bases. Trimming cost V 2 bases and J 4 bases; bases outside gene matches: 15. The CDR3 has 18 residues. Germline V lookup: CDR1 SEHNR, CDR2 FQNEAQ (reference sequence). CDR3 amino acids: CASSLISSGTAEADTQYF. The CDR3 DNA reads as TGTGCCAGCAGCTTAATCAGTAGTGGGACAGCTGAGGCAGATACGCAGTATTTT.

J is TRBJ1-2 and V is TRBV4-3; D remains unclear. CDR1 is LGHNA and CDR2 is YSLEER in the germline V gene. This CDR3 contains 15 residues. Trimming cost V 2 bases and J 0 bases, with 10 bases left between them. The CDR3: CASSQLKHANYGYTF. DNA of the CDR3: TGCGCCAGCAGCCAATTAAAGCATGCTAACTATGGCTACACCTTC.

The V and J genes are TRBV19 and TRBJ1-1; unclear D gene. V gave up 1 base and J gave up 1 base, with 7 bases separating them. There are 14 residues in the CDR3. CDR1 and CDR2 from the germline V gene are LNHDA and SQIVND (reference sequence). CDR3 nucleotide sequence: TGTGCCAGTAGTATAGGACATAAGAACACTGAAGCTTTCTTT. This codes for CASSIGHKNTEAFF.

This rearrangement joins TRBV28 to TRBJ2-3, with a possible D match to TRBD1 (6 bases). This CDR3 is built from 11 residues. CDR1 MDHEN and CDR2 SYDVKM come from the germline V gene. CDR3 DNA sequence: TGTTCCCAGGGGCCAACAGATACGCAGTATTTT. Protein sequence: CSQGPTDTQYF.

The chain has TRBV2 and TRBJ2-3, with 8 bases that match TRBD2. The J segment lost 0 bases and the V segment lost 5 bases, leaving 4 bases of the junction unmatched. CDR1 is SNHLY and CDR2 is FYNNEI in the germline V gene. The CDR3 runs 15 residues. CDR3 protein: CASSPLAASTDTQYF. CDR3 DNA: TGTGCCAGCAGTCCACTAGCGGCTAGCACAGATACGCAGTATTTT.

The genes are TRBV10-2 and TRBJ2-2, with TRBD2 identical over 8 bases. CDR1 and CDR2 (germline): WSHSY, SAAADI. V shed 6 bases and J 0 bases; nucleotides not matched to a gene: 0. CDR3 length: 14 amino acids. The CDR3 sequence: CASSGRANTGELFF. Here the CDR3 DNA reads TGCGCCAGCAGCGGGAGGGCGAACACCGGGGAGCTGTTTTTT.

This chain joins TRBV7-2 and TRBJ2-7; TRBD1 or TRBD2 may be the D gene (6 bases each). Germline V gene data show CDR1 as SGHTA and CDR2 as FQGNSA. V lost 5 bases to trimming and J lost 2 bases, with 13 bases between them. There are 14 residues in the CDR3. The CDR3 coding sequence is TGTGCCAGCAGCGCGGAGGGGGGTCCCTACGAGCAGTACTTC. Amino acids: CASSAEGGPYEQYF.